The 20 T cell receptor beta chains in this list originate from one sample, sequenced in a study of cytomegalovirus exposure and HLA in healthy donors. Primers: 60 Vbeta forward and 13 Jbeta reverse. Data came from immunoSEQ multiplex PCR; TCRdb stores just in-frame clones and leaves some out. The profile shows 95,000 to 150,000 clones, 65% to 85% of them singletons. The sequenced material came from PBMCs. The receptors here all came from a man aged 50-60 years in good health and CMV-seronegative.

This chain links TRBV6-5 with TRBJ2-7; TRBD1 might be the D (5 bases). Germline V lookup: CDR1 MNHEY, CDR2 SVGAGI. The CDR3 runs to 15 residues. V lost 2 bases, J lost 2 bases, and 13 bases lay in between. The CDR3 here is CASSYGGRATYEQYF. CDR3 DNA sequence: TGTGCCAGCAGTTACGGCGGCAGGGCGACCTACGAGCAGTACTTC.

Details on this clone: This same CDR3 is encoded by further DNA sequences in the sample. The chain joins TRBV29-1 to TRBJ1-1; D unclear. Between the trimmed V and J ends, which lost 4 bases and 0 bases, there was a span of 9 bases. Germline V gene data show CDR1 as SQVTM and CDR2 as ANQGSEA. The CDR3 covers 13 residues. CDR3 loop: CSVGGGMNTEAFF. The CDR3 DNA reads as TGCAGCGTTGGAGGCGGGATGAACACTGAAGCTTTCTTT.

This rearrangement joins TRBV19 to TRBJ2-2; 7 bases align to TRBD2. The ends lost 3 bases at V and 5 bases at J; junction bases unmatched: 6. Germline loops: CDR1 LNHDA, CDR2 SQIVND (reference sequence). CDR3 length equals 15 residues. The DNA of the CDR3 is TGTGCCAGTAGTATGCGCGGGAGTTGGACCGGGGAGCTGTTTTTT. This codes for CASSMRGSWTGELFF. The full variable domain, rest sourced from reference TRBV19 and TRBJ2-2, is DGGITQSPKYLFRKEGQNVTLSCEQNLNHDAMYWYRQDPGQGLRLIYYSQIVNDFQKGDIAEGYSVSREKKESFPLTVTSAQKNPTAFYLCASSMRGSWTGELFFGEGSRLTVL.

The chain combines TRBV5-1 with TRBJ2-2; D remains ambiguous. This CDR3 comprises 13 residues. Germline CDR1 and CDR2: SGHRS and YFSETQ. The V gene lost 0 bases and the J gene lost 5 bases, with 5 bases spanning the gap. The CDR3 loop reads CASSLAVTGELFF. CDR3 in DNA: TGCGCCAGCAGCTTGGCGGTTACCGGGGAGCTGTTTTTT.

This clone appeared once. This sequence joins TRBV6-4 and TRBJ2-1; 9 bases are a match to TRBD2. Germline V CDR1 and CDR2: MRHNA, SNTAGT. The CDR3 is made up of 16 amino acids. V lost 5 bases, J lost 3 bases, and 8 bases stayed unmatched. This CDR3 reads CASSCRGTSFYNEQFF. CDR3 nucleotide sequence: TGTGCCAGCAGTTGCCGAGGGACTAGCTTCTACAATGAGCAGTTCTTC.

This clone has a single count. A junction boundary mismatches the germline segment, possibly from a read error. The chain recombines TRBV6-1 with TRBJ2-7, with D uncertain. CDR1 MNHNS and CDR2 SASEGT come from the germline V gene. The CDR3 spans 13 residues. The CDR3 is CASSEPFSHEQYF. In DNA form, the CDR3 reads TGTGCCAGCAGTGAACCTTTCTCCCACGAGCAGTACTTC.

The genes are TRBV7-2 and TRBJ2-5, with 11 bases matching TRBD2. J was trimmed by 11 bases and V by 5 bases; bases with no gene match: 7. The CDR3 is made up of 13 amino acids. Germline V CDR1 and CDR2: SGHTA, FQGNSA. The CDR3, as DNA: TGTGCCAGCAGCCCAACTAGCGGGGGTTCTCAGTACTTC. Protein: CASSPTSGGSQYF. Variable domain in full (rest from reference TRBV7-2 and TRBJ2-5): GAGVSQSPSNKVTEKGKDVELRCDPISGHTALYWYRQSLGQGLEFLIYFQGNSAPDKSGLPSDRFSAERTGGSVSTLTIQRTQQEDSAVYLCASSPTSGGSQYFGPGTRLLVL.

The chain couples TRBV6-1 to TRBJ1-2; weak D call: TRBD1 (6 bases). This CDR3 has 15 amino acids. With 0 bases removed from V and 4 bases from J, the gap between germline ends came to 12 bases. Germline V lookup: CDR1 MNHNS, CDR2 SASEGT. The DNA of the CDR3 is TGTGCCAGCAGTGAAGCCCGGACAGTCGGCTATGGCTACACCTTC. It translates to CASSEARTVGYGYTF.

This CDR3 reads CASQQLAGPRAGELFF. The CDR3 DNA reads TGTGCCAGCCAACAACTAGCGGGGCCGAGGGCCGGGGAGCTGTTTTTT. The chain carries TRBV27 and TRBJ2-2; 10 positions match TRBD2. With 8 bases clipped from V and 6 bases from J, the junction kept 12 bases outside the gene matches. Per the germline V gene, CDR1 is MNHEY and CDR2 is SMNVEV (reference sequence). The CDR3 spans 16 residues.

The chain recombines TRBV28 with TRBJ2-7, with 7 bases fitting TRBD2. The CDR3 covers 16 residues. Per germline, CDR1 MDHEN and CDR2 SYDVKM. Trimming at V came to 6 bases and at J to 0 bases, leaving 11 bases not matched to a gene. The CDR3 region is CASSYLSGANSYEQYF. Here the CDR3 DNA reads TGTGCCAGCAGCTACTTAAGCGGGGCTAACTCCTACGAGCAGTACTTC.

This clone was seen a few times. The J gene is TRBJ2-1, the V gene TRBV28; 10 bases are shared with TRBD1. In germline, CDR1 is MDHEN, CDR2 SYDVKM. The V and J ends lost 7 bases and 5 bases, in that order; junction bases with no gene match: 8. The length of the CDR3 is 15 residues. The CDR3 protein is CASIEGQGYHNEQFF. DNA of the CDR3: TGTGCCAGCATTGAGGGACAGGGGTACCACAATGAGCAGTTCTTC.

The chain has TRBV2 and TRBJ2-5; the match to TRBD1 covers 9 bases. V dropped 6 bases and J dropped 5; count of bases not matched to a gene: 13. The CDR3 is made up of 16 amino acids. Germline V gives CDR1 SNHLY, CDR2 FYNNEI. CDR3 region: CASRRDRASPRETQYF. CDR3 nucleotide sequence: TGTGCCAGCAGGAGGGACAGGGCGAGCCCACGGGAGACCCAGTACTTC.

This chain joins TRBV7-8 and TRBJ2-3; possibly TRBD1 for D (5 bases). This CDR3 comprises 15 residues. The V gene's germline CDR1 is SGHVS and CDR2 FQNEAQ. V lost 2 bases, J lost 2 bases, and 11 bases lay in between. This CDR3 is CASSLRAGSTDTQYF. The CDR3 nucleotides read TGTGCCAGCAGCTTACGGGCAGGGTCCACAGATACGCAGTATTTT.

The chain carries TRBV7-9 and TRBJ2-1, with 9 bases aligning to TRBD1. V gave up 0 bases and J gave up 4 bases; unmatched junction bases: 1. The CDR3 runs to 15 residues. The germline V gene has CDR1 SEHNR and CDR2 FQNEAQ (reference sequence). CDR3 amino acids: CASSLAGQGYNEQFF. Here the CDR3 DNA reads TGTGCCAGCAGCTTAGCGGGACAGGGTTACAATGAGCAGTTCTTC.

This clone came up a few times. The chain combines TRBV18 with TRBJ1-3; D is unclear. The V gene's germline CDR1 is KGHSH and CDR2 LQKENI. V lost 3 bases and J 4 bases, leaving 4 bases between the germline ends. The CDR3 consists of 12 residues. CDR3 coding DNA: TGTGCCAGCTCACCCCAGGGAAACACCATATATTTT. This translates into CASSPQGNTIYF.

This sequence joins TRBV4-3 and TRBJ2-3, with 8 bases aligning to TRBD2. Looked up from germline, CDR1 is LGHNA and CDR2 is YSLEER. The CDR3 has 19 residues. Trimming at V came to 0 bases and at J to 2 bases, leaving 13 bases not matched to a gene. CDR3 sequence (DNA): TGCGCCAGCAGCCAAGATCGGCGCCGTGCTAGCGGGTTCACAGATACGCAGTATTTT. It yields the protein CASSQDRRRASGFTDTQYF.

The J gene is TRBJ2-2, the V gene TRBV5-1, with 9 bases that match TRBD1. Germline values: CDR1 SGHRS, CDR2 YFSETQ. J lost 4 bases, V lost 4 bases, and 11 bases had no gene match. The CDR3 covers 17 residues. The CDR3 reads CASSTATGQGGTGELFF. CDR3 bases: TGCGCCAGCAGCACCGCGACGGGACAGGGAGGCACCGGGGAGCTGTTTTTT.

This chain links TRBV28 with TRBJ2-2; 13 bases line up with TRBD2. The junction had 9 bases not matched to a gene; V was cut back by 9 bases and J by 5 bases. This CDR3 contains 16 residues. Germline lookup yields CDR1 MDHEN and CDR2 SYDVKM. CDR3: CASQTGTSGTTGELFF. For the CDR3, the DNA is TGTGCCAGTCAGACCGGGACTAGCGGGACTACCGGGGAGCTGTTTTTT.

The CDR3 nucleotides are TGTGCCAGTAGTATAAGCGGGAGTGACCCAGATACGCAGTATTTT. Translated: CASSISGSDPDTQYF. This chain links TRBV19 with TRBJ2-3; the match to TRBD2 covers 8 bases. V lost 2 bases and J lost 4; bases outside the gene matches: 5. The CDR3 has 15 residues. CDR1 LNHDA and CDR2 SQIVND come from the germline V gene (reference sequence).

This clone was observed a single time. V gene TRBV7-6 combines with J gene TRBJ2-3, with D maybe TRBD1 (7 bases). V lost 5 bases, J lost 3 bases, and 15 bases lay in between. This CDR3 contains 15 residues. Germline V gene sequence: CDR1 SGHVS, CDR2 FNYEAQ. This CDR3 reads CASSGGSGGTDTQYF. As DNA, the CDR3 is TGTGCCAGCAGCGGCGGGTCAGGGGGGACAGATACGCAGTATTTT.